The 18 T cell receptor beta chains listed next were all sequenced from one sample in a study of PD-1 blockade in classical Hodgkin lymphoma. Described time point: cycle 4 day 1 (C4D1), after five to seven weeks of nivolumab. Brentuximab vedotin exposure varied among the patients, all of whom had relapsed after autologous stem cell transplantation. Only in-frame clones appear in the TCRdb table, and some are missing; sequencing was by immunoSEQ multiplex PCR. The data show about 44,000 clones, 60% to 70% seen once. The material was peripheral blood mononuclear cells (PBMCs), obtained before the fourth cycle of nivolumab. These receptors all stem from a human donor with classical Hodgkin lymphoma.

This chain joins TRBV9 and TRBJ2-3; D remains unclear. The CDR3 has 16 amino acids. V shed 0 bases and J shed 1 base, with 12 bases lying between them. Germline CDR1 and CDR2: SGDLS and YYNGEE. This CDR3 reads CASSVGTPRGTDTQYF. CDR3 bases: TGTGCCAGCAGCGTAGGCACTCCTAGGGGCACAGATACGCAGTATTTT.

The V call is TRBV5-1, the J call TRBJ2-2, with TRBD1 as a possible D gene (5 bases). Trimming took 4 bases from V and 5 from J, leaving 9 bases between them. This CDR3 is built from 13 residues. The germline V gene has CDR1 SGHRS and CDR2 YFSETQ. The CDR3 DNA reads TGCGCCAGCAGCCTCGACAGTACCGGGGAGCTGTTTTTT. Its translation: CASSLDSTGELFF.

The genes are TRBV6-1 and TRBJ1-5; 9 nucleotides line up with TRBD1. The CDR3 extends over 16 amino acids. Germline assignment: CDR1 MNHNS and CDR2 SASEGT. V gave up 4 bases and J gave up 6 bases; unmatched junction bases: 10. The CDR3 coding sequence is TGTGCCAGCAGTGTTATACAGGGGGCTGGGGGTCAGCCCCAGCATTTT. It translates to CASSVIQGAGGQPQHF.

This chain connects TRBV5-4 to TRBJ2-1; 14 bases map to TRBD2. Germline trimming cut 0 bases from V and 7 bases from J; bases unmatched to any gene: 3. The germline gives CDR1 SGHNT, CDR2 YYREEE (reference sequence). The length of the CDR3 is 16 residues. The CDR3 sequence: CASSLGLAGGQNEQFF. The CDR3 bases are TGTGCCAGCAGCTTGGGACTAGCGGGAGGGCAGAATGAGCAGTTCTTC.

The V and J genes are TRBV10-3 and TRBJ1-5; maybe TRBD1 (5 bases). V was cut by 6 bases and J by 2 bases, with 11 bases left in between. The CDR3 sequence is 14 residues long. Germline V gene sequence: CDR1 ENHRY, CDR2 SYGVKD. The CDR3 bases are TGTGCCATCAGGGACACAGGAGGCAATCAGCCCCAGCATTTT. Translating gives CAIRDTGGNQPQHF.

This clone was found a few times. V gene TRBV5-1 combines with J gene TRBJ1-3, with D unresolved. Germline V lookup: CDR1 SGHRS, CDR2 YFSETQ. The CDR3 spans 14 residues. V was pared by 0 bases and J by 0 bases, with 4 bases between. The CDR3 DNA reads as TGCGCCAGCAGCTTGGAAGGCTCTGGAAACACCATATATTTT. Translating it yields CASSLEGSGNTIYF.

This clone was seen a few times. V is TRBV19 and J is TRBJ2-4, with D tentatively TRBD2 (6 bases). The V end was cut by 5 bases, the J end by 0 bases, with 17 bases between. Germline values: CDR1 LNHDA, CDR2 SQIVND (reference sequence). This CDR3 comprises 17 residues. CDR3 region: CASSSIDRGTAKNIQYF. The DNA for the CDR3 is TGTGCCAGTAGTTCGATCGACCGCGGGACAGCCAAAAACATTCAGTACTTC.

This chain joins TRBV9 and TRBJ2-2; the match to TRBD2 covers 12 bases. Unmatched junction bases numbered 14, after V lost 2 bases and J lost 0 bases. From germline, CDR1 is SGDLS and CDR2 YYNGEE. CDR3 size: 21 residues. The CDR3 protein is CASSVRPPSTSGGTNTGELFF. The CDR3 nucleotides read TGTGCCAGCAGCGTGAGGCCCCCCTCGACTAGCGGGGGAACGAACACCGGGGAGCTGTTTTTT.

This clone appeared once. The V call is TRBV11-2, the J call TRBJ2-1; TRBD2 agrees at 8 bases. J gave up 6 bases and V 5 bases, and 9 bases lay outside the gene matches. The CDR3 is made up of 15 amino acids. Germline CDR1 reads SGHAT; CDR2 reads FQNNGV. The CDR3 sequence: CASSQLAAHINEQFF. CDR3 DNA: TGTGCCAGCAGCCAACTAGCGGCTCATATCAATGAGCAGTTCTTC.

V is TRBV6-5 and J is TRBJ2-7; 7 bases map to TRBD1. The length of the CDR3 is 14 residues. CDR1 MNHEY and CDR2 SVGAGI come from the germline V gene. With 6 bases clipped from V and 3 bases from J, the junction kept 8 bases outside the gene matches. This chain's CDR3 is CASRRESGGYEQYF. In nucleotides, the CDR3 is TGTGCCAGCAGGAGGGAGTCAGGGGGCTACGAGCAGTACTTC.

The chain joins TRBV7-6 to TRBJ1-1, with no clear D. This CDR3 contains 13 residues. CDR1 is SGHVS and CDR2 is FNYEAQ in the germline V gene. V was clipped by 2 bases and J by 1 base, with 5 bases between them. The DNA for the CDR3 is TGTGCCAGCAGCTTAAGATCGAACACTGAAGCTTTCTTT. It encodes CASSLRSNTEAFF.

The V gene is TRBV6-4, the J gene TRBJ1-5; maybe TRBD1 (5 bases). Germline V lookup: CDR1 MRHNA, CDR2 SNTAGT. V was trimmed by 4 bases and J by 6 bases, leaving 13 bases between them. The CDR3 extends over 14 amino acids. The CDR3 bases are TGTGCCAGCAGTGCGGGCAGGGACGGTCAGCCCCAGCATTTT. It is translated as CASSAGRDGQPQHF.

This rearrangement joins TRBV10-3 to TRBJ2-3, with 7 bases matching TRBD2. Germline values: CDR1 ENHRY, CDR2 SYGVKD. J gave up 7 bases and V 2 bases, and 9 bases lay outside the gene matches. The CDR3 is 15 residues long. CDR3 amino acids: CAISERAGPPNTQYF. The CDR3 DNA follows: TGTGCCATCAGTGAGAGAGCGGGGCCCCCAAATACGCAGTATTTT.

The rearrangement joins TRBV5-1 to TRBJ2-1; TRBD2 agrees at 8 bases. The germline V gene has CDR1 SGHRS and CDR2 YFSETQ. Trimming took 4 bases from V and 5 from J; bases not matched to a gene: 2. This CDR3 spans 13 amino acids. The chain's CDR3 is CASSPGGDNEQFF. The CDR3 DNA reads TGCGCCAGCAGCCCCGGGGGGGACAATGAGCAGTTCTTC.

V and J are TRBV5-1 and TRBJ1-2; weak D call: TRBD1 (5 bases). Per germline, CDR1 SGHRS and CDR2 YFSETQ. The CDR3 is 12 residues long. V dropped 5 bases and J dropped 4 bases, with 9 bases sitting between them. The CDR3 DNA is TGCGCCAGCAGGGCAGGGACCTATGGCTACACCTTC. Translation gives CASRAGTYGYTF.

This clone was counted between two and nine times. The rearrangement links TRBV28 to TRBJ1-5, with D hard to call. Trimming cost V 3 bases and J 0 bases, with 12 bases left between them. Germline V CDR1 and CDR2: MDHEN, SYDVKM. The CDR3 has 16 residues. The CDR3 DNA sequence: TGTGCCAGCAGTTTGAGGCAGGTCCATAGCAATCAGCCCCAGCATTTT. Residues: CASSLRQVHSNQPQHF.

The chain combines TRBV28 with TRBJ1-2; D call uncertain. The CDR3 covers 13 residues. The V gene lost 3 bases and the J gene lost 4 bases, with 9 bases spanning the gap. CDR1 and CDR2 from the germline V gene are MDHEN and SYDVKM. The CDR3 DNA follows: TGTGCCAGCAGTTTTACCAGCCCCTATGGCTACACCTTC. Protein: CASSFTSPYGYTF.

The CDR3 protein is CASSRQGADTQYF. Written as DNA, the CDR3 is TGTGCCAGCAGTAGACAGGGGGCAGATACGCAGTATTTT. The rearrangement uses TRBV6-6 and TRBJ2-3; 9 bases line up with TRBD1. The length of the CDR3 is 13 residues. Trimming took 5 bases from V and 4 from J; bases not matched to a gene: 1. Germline loops: CDR1 MNHNY, CDR2 SVGAGI (reference sequence).